A single T cell receptor (beta chain) is shown here with its context. Its target is not known. The sample carries other DNA sequences with the same CDR3. This sample was included in a study of cytomegalovirus exposure and HLA in healthy donors. The CDR3 is 14 amino acids. V shed 3 bases and J shed 1 base, with 9 bases lying between them. Germline lookup yields CDR1 SEHNR and CDR2 FQNEAQ (reference sequence). General study points: A list of about 160 TCR beta chains associated with cytomegalovirus was given. Apart from CMV serostatus, no immune exposure information was available. Later analysis associated a missense DCLRE1C variant with TCR beta V- and J-gene trimming.

PCR amplification relied on 60 Vbeta primers (plus 13 Jbeta primers). Per the study methods: It was a later analysis that counted tens of millions of unique TCR beta chains, of which some 9.9 million were shared. Repertoires were generated with immunoSEQ multiplex PCR, while TCRdb's copy carries only in-frame clones and drops some. That table furnishes V, J and clone size, whereas the DNA furnished D and trimming. The sample lists 150,000 to 200,000 clones; 75% were seen once. This receptor was identified in a woman in her 50s in good health and CMV-seropositive. The chain joins TRBV7-9 to TRBJ1-1, with D perhaps TRBD1 (5 bases). The sequencing input was PBMCs. CDR3 amino acids: CASSLEGANTEAFF. CDR3 DNA: TGTGCCAGCAGCTTGGAAGGGGCGAACACTGAAGCTTTCTTT.